These 32 T cell receptor beta chains share one sample of origin, sequenced in a study of blood T cells in healthy people across ages. Then a second PCR, running roughly 7 to 12 cycles, was carried out with a sample-barcoded 5' primer and a J-beta primer mix. Each CDR3 protein gets one entry after TCRdb re-called the 5' RACE reads with MiXCR. The sample records about 1 million distinct CDR3 sequences, about 23% being singletons. The data also belong to a second study, concerning T cells of mothers and their children.

The sequenced sample was blood. These TCRs come from a girl aged 2-9 years in good health.

In this sample, this clonotype turned up a few times. The chain's CDR3 is CASSQGDRGFQETQYF. DNA of the CDR3: TGCGCCAGCAGCCAAGGTGACAGGGGATTTCAAGAGACCCAGTACTTC. This chain uses TRBV4-3 with TRBJ2-5; 8 bases align to TRBD1. Germline V gene sequence: CDR1 LGHNA, CDR2 YSLEER. The length of the CDR3 is 16 residues. V dropped 1 base and J dropped 2; count of bases not matched to a gene: 6.

The chain recombines TRBV6-4 with TRBJ2-6; tentative D call: TRBD2 (5 bases). The CDR3 extends over 16 amino acids. The V and J ends lost 4 bases and 3 bases respectively, with 13 bases between them. Germline assignment: CDR1 MRHNA and CDR2 SNTAGT. In DNA, the CDR3 is TGTGCCAGCAGTGGCCCCGGGGTGGATGGGGCCAACGTCCTGACTTTC. Translation: CASSGPGVDGANVLTF.

The sample holds a few counts of this clonotype. The J gene is TRBJ2-5, the V gene TRBV12-3 or TRBV12-4; 9 bases map to TRBD1. With the DNA end fitting TRBJ2-7 better, the J assignment may be wrong. This CDR3 comprises 15 residues. The CDR3 protein is CASSSGQGGIYEQYF. The DNA for the CDR3 is TGTGCCAGCAGTTCGGGACAGGGAGGGATCTACGAGCAGTACTTC.

This rearrangement joins TRBV28 to TRBJ1-5; D gene ambiguous. In germline, CDR1 is MDHEN, CDR2 SYDVKM. This CDR3 is built from 14 residues. Trimming took 7 bases from V and 4 from J, leaving 14 bases between them. The chain's CDR3 is CASTSTLGNQPQHF. The CDR3, as DNA: TGTGCCAGCACCTCTACGTTGGGGAATCAGCCCCAGCATTTT.

This chain connects TRBV7-2 to TRBJ2-1, with 7 bases lining up with TRBD2. The CDR3 covers 13 residues. Germline-derived CDR1 and CDR2 are SGHTA and FQGNSA. Trimming cost V 6 bases and J 7 bases; bases outside gene matches: 6. The DNA for the CDR3 is TGTGCCAGCAGATCAAGCGGGATGAATGAGCAGTTCTTC. It specifies CASRSSGMNEQFF.

This chain links TRBV20-1 with TRBJ1-5; D not resolved. The germline CDR1 and CDR2 sequences are DFQATT and SNEGSKA (reference sequence). CDR3 length: 14 amino acids. Trimming took 2 bases from V and 0 from J, leaving 8 bases between them. CDR3 coding DNA: TGCAGTGCTAGAAAGGTTAATAGCAATCAGCCCCAGCATTTT. It is translated as CSARKVNSNQPQHF.

The rearrangement uses TRBV24-1 and TRBJ2-7, with D unresolved. Germline V CDR1 and CDR2: KGHDR, SFDVKD. This CDR3 comprises 15 residues. V was clipped by 7 bases and J by 1 base, with 16 bases between them. The CDR3 sequence is CATSARTGASYEQYF. DNA of the CDR3: TGTGCCACCAGCGCAAGGACGGGTGCATCCTACGAGCAGTACTTC.

This clonotype turned up a few times. The V call is TRBV7-2, the J call TRBJ1-1; D is unclear. Deletions cut 3 bases from V and 6 bases from J, with 14 bases between. The germline gives CDR1 SGHTA, CDR2 FQGNSA. The CDR3 is 14 residues long. The CDR3 loop reads CASSFLMNDPEAFF. CDR3 bases: TGTGCCAGCAGCTTTTTGATGAATGACCCTGAAGCTTTCTTT.

There are many counts of this clonotype. J is TRBJ2-1 and V is TRBV29-1; 11 positions agree with TRBD2. Germline V lookup: CDR1 SQVTM, CDR2 ANQGSEA. The CDR3 is 13 residues long. V was clipped by 7 bases and J by 2 bases; unmatched bases: 1. DNA of the CDR3: TGCAGCGGTAGCGGGAGGGCCTACAATGAGCAGTTCTTC. It encodes CSGSGRAYNEQFF.

This clonotype was seen once. In DNA form, the CDR3 reads TGTGCCAGCAGTTCCCGGGTTCGGGAGCATGAGCAGTTCTTC. Amino acids: CASSSRVREHEQFF. V is TRBV12-3 or TRBV12-4 and J is TRBJ2-5; D is possibly TRBD2 (6 bases). The J call may be faulty, since TRBJ2-1 better matches the DNA end. This CDR3 has 14 amino acids.

This clonotype was observed a handful of times. The chain is built from TRBV7-8 and TRBJ2-7; D tentatively fits TRBD1 or TRBD2 (5 bases each). Trimming took off 5 bases at V and 5 bases at J, with 16 bases between the two ends. The CDR3 is 14 amino acids. Germline V lookup: CDR1 SGHVS, CDR2 FQNEAQ. CDR3 nucleotides: TGTGCCAGCAGCCCGGGGACGTCGAGGGACGAGCAGTACTTC. Its translation is CASSPGTSRDEQYF.

The J gene is TRBJ2-6, the V gene TRBV28; D is perhaps TRBD1 (6 bases). Germline values: CDR1 MDHEN, CDR2 SYDVKM. The germline V and J ends were trimmed by 3 bases and 0 bases, with 15 bases remaining between them. CDR3 length equals 18 residues. The CDR3, as DNA: TGTGCCAGCAGTTTTCTAACAGGGTCAAGCTCTGGGGCCAACGTCCTGACTTTC. The encoded protein is CASSFLTGSSSGANVLTF.

The sample holds a few counts of this clonotype. V gene TRBV20-1 combines with J gene TRBJ2-7; D ambiguous. The V gene lost 3 bases and the J gene lost 3 bases, with 21 bases spanning the gap. The germline V gene encodes CDR1 DFQATT and CDR2 SNEGSKA (reference sequence). CDR3 size: 16 residues. In DNA form, the CDR3 reads TGCAGTGCTAGTGCTCTAGAAGGTTTGGTCAGCTACGAGCAGTACTTC. Amino acids: CSASALEGLVSYEQYF.

The V call is TRBV5-6, the J call TRBJ2-1; D gene ambiguous. Looked up from germline, CDR1 is SGHDT and CDR2 is YYEEEE. With 4 bases removed from V and 4 bases from J, the gap between germline ends came to 15 bases. The length of the CDR3 is 15 residues. The CDR3, as DNA: TGTGCCAGCAGCGCCCGGGCCATGCTTTACAATGAGCAGTTCTTC. Translating it yields CASSARAMLYNEQFF.

V is TRBV12-3 or TRBV12-4 and J is TRBJ2-5, with D perhaps TRBD1 (5 bases). This CDR3 contains 13 residues. Trimming cost V 3 bases and J 5 bases, with 10 bases left between them. Here the CDR3 reads CASSFQGTETQYF. The CDR3 nucleotides read TGTGCCAGCAGTTTTCAGGGAACGGAGACCCAGTACTTC.

This clonotype was picked up a small number of times. The chain employs TRBV7-3 and TRBJ1-1, with unresolved D. Between the trimmed V and J ends, which lost 2 bases and 1 base, there was a span of 11 bases. The CDR3 has 15 amino acids. Germline V gene data show CDR1 as SGHTA and CDR2 as FQGTGA. CDR3 sequence reads: CASSLEISRNTEAFF. CDR3 nucleotides: TGTGCCAGCAGCTTAGAGATCTCCAGGAACACTGAAGCTTTCTTT.

This chain's CDR3 is CASMEVAGGFFSTNEKLFF. CDR3 nucleotides: TGTGCCAGCATGGAGGTGGCAGGGGGCTTCTTTTCGACTAATGAAAAACTGTTTTTT. The chain carries TRBV6-1 and TRBJ1-4, with 8 bases matching TRBD1. The V segment lost 7 bases and the J segment 2 bases; nucleotides outside the gene matches: 18. The germline V gene has CDR1 MNHNS and CDR2 SASEGT. This CDR3 region has 19 residues.

The count of this clonotype is one. This chain links TRBV29-1 with TRBJ1-1, with TRBD1 identical over 7 bases. This CDR3 contains 10 residues. After removal of 7 bases from V and 8 bases from J, the junction contained 4 bases not matched to a gene. Per germline, CDR1 SQVTM and CDR2 ANQGSEA. Here the CDR3 DNA reads TGCAGCGGATCGGACAGGGAAGCTTTCTTT. As protein: CSGSDREAFF.

This clonotype has just a few counts. The chain has TRBV7-6 and TRBJ2-7; maybe TRBD1 (5 bases). The length of the CDR3 is 15 residues. Trimming removed 6 bases from V and 5 bases from J, with 20 bases in between. Germline CDR1 is SGHVS and CDR2 is FNYEAQ. CDR3 bases: TGTGCCAGCAGTGAGTCAGGGTCTAATTCGGACGAGCAGTACTTC. Translated: CASSESGSNSDEQYF.

The chain has TRBV20-1 and TRBJ1-3; no firm D call. The CDR3 has 14 residues. Germline lookup yields CDR1 DFQATT and CDR2 SNEGSKA (reference sequence). V was clipped by 1 base and J by 0 bases, with 7 bases between them. In DNA, the CDR3 is TGCAGTGCTAGAGTCCCAGGCTCTGGAAACACCATATATTTT. The encoded protein is CSARVPGSGNTIYF.

This clonotype has a handful of counts. The V and J genes are TRBV29-1 and TRBJ2-5; 7 nucleotides agree with TRBD2. The trim removed 4 bases at V and 5 bases at J, leaving 10 bases unmatched. Germline V gene sequence: CDR1 SQVTM, CDR2 ANQGSEA. This CDR3 is built from 14 residues. Written as DNA, the CDR3 is TGCAGCGTTGCGGGAGGACTTACAAGGGAGACCCAGTACTTC. It translates to CSVAGGLTRETQYF.

The V call is TRBV29-1, the J call TRBJ2-7; TRBD1 aligns across 8 bases. The germline gives CDR1 SQVTM, CDR2 ANQGSEA. The V and J ends lost 5 bases and 3 bases, in that order; junction bases with no gene match: 15. This CDR3 region has 16 residues. The CDR3 DNA reads as TGCAGCGTTTCCCTCCCGGACAGGGCGGACTACTACGAGCAGTACTTC. This translates into CSVSLPDRADYYEQYF.

This clonotype was detected a few times. CDR3 loop: CASSLVGGEDEQYF. The CDR3 DNA reads as TGTGCCAGCAGCTTAGTGGGGGGTGAGGACGAGCAGTACTTC. This chain joins TRBV7-6 and TRBJ2-5; D is possibly TRBD2 (6 bases). The J call is doubtful: the DNA matches TRBJ2-7 better. Germline V gene lookup returns CDR1 SGHVS and CDR2 FNYEAQ. The CDR3 runs 14 residues.

This chain links TRBV7-9 with TRBJ2-5; TRBD1 might be the D (5 bases). CDR1 is SEHNR, CDR2 FQNEAQ, per germline (reference sequence). The CDR3 runs to 15 residues. Deletions cut 1 base from V and 0 bases from J, with 9 bases between. The CDR3 loop reads CASSLEDSDQETQYF. CDR3 bases: TGTGCCAGCAGCTTAGAAGACAGCGACCAAGAGACCCAGTACTTC.

This rearrangement joins TRBV3-1 to TRBJ2-1, with 10 bases fitting TRBD2. After removal of 3 bases from V and 8 bases from J, the junction contained 13 bases not matched to a gene. The CDR3 is made up of 17 amino acids. In germline, CDR1 is LGHDT, CDR2 YNNKEL (reference sequence). The CDR3 coding sequence is TGTGCCAGCAGCCAGTTTCCCAGTGAGCTAGCGGGAGATGAGCAGTTCTTC. Its protein product is CASSQFPSELAGDEQFF.

In its sample, this clonotype was seen a few times. The V call is TRBV5-5, the J call TRBJ2-5, with TRBD2 matching over 7 bases. The better agreement between TRBJ2-1 and the DNA end casts doubt on the J call. Germline V gives CDR1 SGHKS, CDR2 YYEKEE (reference sequence). The CDR3 is made up of 16 amino acids. The CDR3 nucleotides are TGTGCCAGCAGCTCGTGGACCCAGACTAGCTCCGATGAGCAGTTCTTC. Translating gives CASSSWTQTSSDEQFF.

This chain connects TRBV2 to TRBJ2-5; either TRBD1 or TRBD2 may fit D (5 bases each). The assigned J gene may be wrong: the sequence end matches TRBJ2-1 better. The CDR3 consists of 13 residues. Germline V gene data show CDR1 as SNHLY and CDR2 as FYNNEI. The CDR3 coding sequence is TGTGCCAGCAGGGAGGTTGGGGGAAATGAGCAGTTCTTC. Its protein product is CASREVGGNEQFF.

Remarks on this clonotype: This could be a read error, since a much larger clone is one nucleotide away. The chain employs TRBV7-3 and TRBJ2-5; D not resolved. Between the trimmed V and J ends, which lost 2 bases and 3 bases, there was a span of 7 bases. This CDR3 is built from 13 residues. Germline V gene sequence: CDR1 SGHTA, CDR2 FQGTGA. CDR3 sequence (DNA): TGTGCCAGCAGCTTACAGGACGAAGAGACCCAGTACTTC. Translated: CASSLQDEETQYF.

In its sample, this clonotype was seen a few times. The rearrangement uses TRBV20-1 and TRBJ1-2, with D possibly TRBD1 on 5 matching bases. Germline CDR1 is DFQATT and CDR2 is SNEGSKA (reference sequence). The CDR3 length is 13 residues. Trimming removed 6 bases at V and 4 bases at J, with 15 bases between. The CDR3 DNA sequence: TGCAGTGCAACAGGTTCCGACATCTATGGCTACACCTTC. Its translation is CSATGSDIYGYTF.

The chain links TRBV7-9 to TRBJ2-5; a weak D match, TRBD1 (6 bases). CDR3 length equals 15 residues. Germline CDR1 and CDR2: SEHNR and FQNEAQ (reference sequence). V lost 1 base to trimming and J lost 0 bases, with 9 bases between them. CDR3 coding DNA: TGTGCCAGCAGCTTAGTTCAGGGGTACCAAGAGACCCAGTACTTC. It is translated as CASSLVQGYQETQYF.

A few counts support this clonotype. The genes are TRBV29-1 and TRBJ2-7; D is undetermined. V lost 6 bases and J lost 3, with 9 bases in between. The germline gives CDR1 SQVTM, CDR2 ANQGSEA. This CDR3 comprises 11 residues. CDR3 residues: CSVKGYYEQYF. CDR3 DNA: TGCAGCGTGAAGGGTTACTACGAGCAGTACTTC.

This clonotype showed up just a few times. The rearrangement joins TRBV5-1 to TRBJ1-1, with TRBD1 as a possible D gene (5 bases). There are 14 residues in the CDR3. The germline V gene has CDR1 SGHRS and CDR2 YFSETQ. V gave up 1 base and J gave up 5 bases, with 12 bases separating them. CDR3 protein: CASSLRGVGTEAFF. The CDR3 DNA follows: TGCGCCAGCAGCTTGAGGGGAGTTGGTACTGAAGCTTTCTTT.